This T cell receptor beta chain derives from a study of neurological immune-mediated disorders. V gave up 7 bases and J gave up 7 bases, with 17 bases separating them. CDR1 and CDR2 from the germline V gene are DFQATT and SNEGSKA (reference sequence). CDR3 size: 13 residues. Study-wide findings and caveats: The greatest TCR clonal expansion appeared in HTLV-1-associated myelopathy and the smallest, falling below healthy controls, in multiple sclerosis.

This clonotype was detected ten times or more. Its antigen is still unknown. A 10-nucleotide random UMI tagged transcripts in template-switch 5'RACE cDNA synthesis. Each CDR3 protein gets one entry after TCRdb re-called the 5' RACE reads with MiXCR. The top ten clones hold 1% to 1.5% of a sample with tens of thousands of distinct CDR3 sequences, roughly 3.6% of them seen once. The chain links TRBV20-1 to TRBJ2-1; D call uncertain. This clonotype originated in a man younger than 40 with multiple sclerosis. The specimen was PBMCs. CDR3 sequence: CSVINGYKNEQFF. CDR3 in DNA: TGCAGTGTAATAAACGGCTATAAGAATGAGCAGTTCTTC.